A selection of T cell receptor beta chains follows, all from one sample in a study of vaccination effects on CD4 cells after COVID-19. Which antigens these TCRs recognize remains unknown. Sequencing was performed with immunoSEQ multiplex PCR; in TCRdb, only in-frame clones are kept and a portion is missing. This sample has around 30,000 clones, with 77% found just once. Sequences were derived from CD4+ T cells from PBMCs cultured with HCoV-NL63 spike peptides, sampled before COVID-19 vaccination. These receptors all come from a human donor who had a prior SARS-CoV-2 infection. Each CDR3 is given with its conserved first and last residue. The order of the fields is D gene, V gene, CDR3 length, J gene, clone size, CDR3 protein, CDR3 DNA. D genes are given only for firm matches. For some rows the clone size is stated as once, few or many, or as a class when expanded; others skip it.

D: .
V: TRBV5-1
length: 14
J: TRBJ1-2
size: .
CDR3: CASSRGNRIYGYTF
DNA: TGCGCCAGCAGCCGCGGTAACAGGATCTATGGCTACACCTTC

D: .
V: TRBV4-2
length: 12
J: TRBJ2-3
size: .
CDR3: CASSPRTDTQYF
DNA: TGTGCCAGCAGCCCTCGCACAGATACGCAGTATTTT

D: .
V: TRBV6-5
length: 14
J: TRBJ1-1
size: .
CDR3: CASSYSQGRAEAFF
DNA: TGTGCCAGCAGTTATTCCCAGGGGCGCGCTGAAGCTTTCTTT

D: TRBD1
V: TRBV10-3
length: 14
J: TRBJ1-1
size: .
CDR3: CAISLDRVDTEAFF
DNA: TGTGCCATCAGTCTGGACAGGGTGGACACTGAAGCTTTCTTT

D: TRBD2
V: TRBV4-2
length: 19
J: TRBJ2-5
size: .
CDR3: CASSQDYPGASGSYETQYF
DNA: TGTGCCAGCAGCCAAGATTACCCCGGAGCTAGCGGGAGTTATGAGACCCAGTACTTC

D: .
V: TRBV13
length: 16
J: TRBJ2-3
size: .
CDR3: CASSPGVGQITDTQYF
DNA: TGTGCCAGCAGCCCCGGGGTAGGACAGATCACAGATACGCAGTATTTT

D: .
V: TRBV4-1
length: 15
J: TRBJ1-1
size: once
CDR3: CASSQFMEMNTEAFF
DNA: TGCGCCAGCAGCCAATTTATGGAAATGAACACTGAAGCTTTCTTT

D: TRBD1
V: TRBV19
length: 16
J: TRBJ1-3
size: few
CDR3: CASSAPRGRGGNTIYF
DNA: TGTGCCAGTAGTGCACCCAGGGGGCGCGGTGGAAACACCATATATTTT

D: .
V: TRBV5-1
length: 15
J: TRBJ1-6
size: .
CDR3: CASGLDNSRNSPLHF
DNA: TGCGCCAGCGGGCTGGATAATTCCCGTAATTCACCCCTCCACTTT

D: .
V: TRBV5-1
length: 13
J: TRBJ1-3
size: once
CDR3: CASSQTVGNTIYF
DNA: TGCGCCAGCAGCCAGACAGTCGGAAACACCATATATTTT